The rows below give T cell receptor beta chains drawn from one sample of a study of T cell responses to AZD1222 COVID-19 vaccine. Profiled with immunoSEQ multiplex PCR; TCRdb holds only in-frame clones, not every one. The table lists about 120,000 clones, 70% to 90% of them singletons. Here the sequenced sample was peripheral blood, taken on day 0 of AZD1222 vaccination. These TCRs come from an adult in good health. Both conserved end residues are part of each CDR3. Fields, in order: J gene, V gene, D gene, clone size, CDR3 protein, CDR3 DNA. D genes are given only for firm matches. For some rows the clone size is stated as once, few or many, or as a class when expanded; others skip it.

TRBJ2-3	TRBV11-1	TRBD2	NA	CASSVQAGVSTDTQYF	TGTGCCAGCAGCGTCCAAGCGGGAGTAAGCACAGATACGCAGTATTTT
TRBJ1-2	TRBV5-1	TRBD1	NA	CASSIGRDSFYGYTF	TGCGCCAGCAGCATAGGCCGGGACAGCTTTTATGGCTACACCTTC
TRBJ2-7	TRBV3-1/TRBV3-2	TRBD2	NA	CASSQAIAGVFHEQYF	TGTGCCAGCAGCCAGGCCATAGCGGGAGTGTTCCACGAGCAGTACTTC
TRBJ1-2	TRBV27	NA	NA	CASRTAPPNYGYTF	TGTGCCAGCAGGACCGCTCCCCCTAACTATGGCTACACCTTC
TRBJ1-1	TRBV4-1	NA	NA	CASSQAGGKNTEAFF	TGCGCCAGCAGCCAAGCGGGAGGCAAGAACACTGAAGCTTTCTTT
TRBJ1-1	TRBV20-1	NA	NA	CSASIDTEAFF	TGCAGTGCCAGTATAGACACTGAAGCTTTCTTT
TRBJ1-1	TRBV28	NA	NA	CASSLYTEAFF	TGTGCCAGCAGTTTGTACACTGAAGCTTTCTTT
TRBJ1-2	TRBV5-1	NA	NA	CASSLGGSNNYGYTF	TGCGCCAGCAGCTTGGGAGGGAGTAATAACTATGGCTACACCTTC
TRBJ1-3	TRBV28	NA	NA	CASSQAGQPPSGNTIYF	TGTGCCAGCAGTCAGGCCGGACAGCCCCCCTCTGGAAACACCATATATTTT
TRBJ2-2	TRBV5-6	TRBD2	NA	CASSLGLAANTGELFF	TGTGCCAGCAGCTTGGGACTAGCGGCGAACACCGGGGAGCTGTTTTTT
TRBJ2-4	TRBV5-4	TRBD1	NA	CAVQDRGGRNIQYF	TGTGCCGTTCAGGACAGGGGAGGCCGAAACATTCAGTACTTC
TRBJ1-5	TRBV5-1	NA	NA	CASSLVPGQPQHF	TGCGCCAGCAGCTTGGTACCGGGACAGCCCCAGCATTTT
TRBJ2-7	TRBV7-3	NA	NA	CASSLRYQGYEQYF	TGTGCCAGCAGCTTAAGGTACCAGGGTTACGAGCAGTACTTC
TRBJ1-5	TRBV5-1	NA	NA	CASSLDGDNQPQHF	TGCGCCAGCAGCTTGGATGGGGATAATCAGCCCCAGCATTTT
TRBJ2-7	TRBV18	TRBD1	NA	CASSTGGQGSSYEQYF	TGTGCCAGCTCAACCGGGGGACAGGGGAGCTCCTACGAGCAGTACTTC
TRBJ1-2	TRBV12-3/TRBV12-4	TRBD1	few	CASMGQGSGYTF	TGTGCCAGCATGGGACAGGGGAGCGGCTACACCTTC
TRBJ1-2	TRBV5-1	TRBD1	NA	CASSFGDRGYGYTF	TGCGCCAGCAGCTTCGGGGACAGGGGCTACGGCTACACCTTC
TRBJ1-1	TRBV7-2	NA	NA	CASSQRGGSNTEAFF	TGTGCCAGCAGCCAAAGGGGGGGGTCGAACACTGAAGCTTTCTTT
TRBJ2-7	TRBV28	NA	NA	CASRSSLQFPYEQYF	TGTGCCAGCAGGTCAAGCCTCCAGTTTCCCTACGAGCAGTACTTC
TRBJ1-2	TRBV24-1	TRBD1	NA	CATSAPGQGTYGYTF	TGTGCCACCAGCGCCCCGGGACAGGGGACCTATGGCTACACCTTC
TRBJ1-1	TRBV11-2	NA	NA	CASSLIGGLNTEAFF	TGTGCCAGCAGCTTAATAGGAGGATTGAACACTGAAGCTTTCTTT
TRBJ1-2	TRBV7-2	TRBD1	once	CASSLAGGTGQEYYGYTF	TGTGCCAGCAGCTTAGCGGGGGGGACAGGGCAGGAGTACTATGGCTACACCTTC
TRBJ2-1	TRBV11-2	NA	NA	CASSLVQSNEQFF	TGTGCCAGCAGCTTAGTTCAGAGCAATGAGCAGTTCTTC
TRBJ1-5	TRBV6-5	NA	NA	CASRAGVSRQPQHF	TGTGCCAGCAGGGCTGGGGTAAGTAGGCAGCCCCAGCATTTT
TRBJ1-1	TRBV28	TRBD1	NA	CASSLRGNRGNTEAFF	TGTGCCAGCAGTTTACGCGGTAACAGGGGAAACACTGAAGCTTTCTTT
TRBJ2-1	TRBV7-9	TRBD2	NA	CASSYRAGEVNEQFF	TGTGCCAGCAGCTACAGAGCGGGAGAGGTAAATGAGCAGTTCTTC
TRBJ2-5	TRBV30	NA	NA	CAWSVQGETQYF	TGTGCCTGGAGTGTTCAGGGGGAGACCCAGTACTTC
TRBJ2-5	TRBV27	TRBD2	NA	CASRLGGGRETQYF	TGTGCCAGCAGACTAGGCGGGGGGAGAGAGACCCAGTACTTC
TRBJ1-2	TRBV6-6	NA	NA	CASSYSTIYGYTF	TGTGCCAGCAGTTACTCGACAATTTATGGCTACACCTTC
TRBJ2-1	TRBV14	NA	NA	CASSQIHGEQFF	TGTGCCAGCAGCCAAATTCACGGGGAGCAGTTCTTC
TRBJ1-5	TRBV19	NA	NA	CASSRQAYGNQPQHF	TGTGCCAGTAGTCGCCAGGCATACGGCAATCAGCCCCAGCATTTT
TRBJ1-1	TRBV6-4	TRBD1	NA	CASSETGGNTEAFF	TGTGCCAGCAGTGAGACAGGGGGGAACACTGAAGCTTTCTTT
TRBJ2-1	TRBV11-2	NA	once	CASSLEREGIEQFF	TGTGCCAGCAGCTTAGAACGAGAGGGTATCGAGCAGTTCTTC
TRBJ1-1	TRBV4-1	NA	NA	CASRGTLKNTEAFF	TGCGCCAGCCGGGGCACCCTTAAAAACACTGAAGCTTTCTTT
TRBJ1-3	TRBV7-2	TRBD1	once	CASTGGQPGNTIYF	TGTGCCAGCACCGGGGGACAGCCTGGAAACACCATATATTTT
TRBJ2-5	TRBV3-1/TRBV3-2	NA	NA	CASSQVRSDWETQYF	TGTGCCAGCAGCCAAGTTAGGAGCGACTGGGAGACCCAGTACTTC
TRBJ1-2	TRBV7-2	NA	NA	CASSLRPGISRGYTF	TGTGCCAGCAGCCTACGGCCAGGGATATCTCGGGGCTACACCTTC
TRBJ2-3	TRBV4-2	TRBD2	NA	CASSRNSGESADTQYF	TGTGCCAGCAGCCGTAATAGCGGGGAGAGCGCAGATACGCAGTATTTT
TRBJ1-5	TRBV12-3/TRBV12-4	NA	NA	CASRDSNQPQHF	TGTGCCAGCAGGGATAGCAATCAGCCCCAGCATTTT
TRBJ2-7	TRBV5-4	TRBD2	NA	CASSSMGGNEQYF	TGTGCCAGCAGCTCAATGGGAGGGAACGAGCAGTACTTC
TRBJ1-6	TRBV5-5	TRBD1	NA	CASSADRGGYNSPLHF	TGTGCCAGCAGCGCCGACAGGGGTGGCTATAATTCACCCCTCCACTTT
TRBJ2-3	TRBV7-3	TRBD2	NA	CASSLGSLGGSTDTQYF	TGTGCCAGCAGCCTAGGGAGTCTTGGCGGGAGTACAGATACGCAGTATTTT
TRBJ1-5	TRBV28	TRBD1	NA	CASSPTGANQPQHF	TGTGCCAGCAGCCCGACAGGGGCTAATCAGCCCCAGCATTTT
TRBJ2-7	TRBV15	NA	NA	CATSTRASYEQYF	TGTGCCACCAGCACCCGGGCCAGCTACGAGCAGTACTTC
TRBJ1-1	TRBV19	TRBD1	NA	CASSTTGAHTEAFF	TGTGCCAGTAGTACGACAGGGGCCCACACTGAAGCTTTCTTT
TRBJ2-2	TRBV11-1	TRBD2	once	CASSTSGGRTGELFF	TGTGCCAGCAGCACTAGCGGGGGGCGGACCGGGGAGCTGTTTTTT
TRBJ2-2	TRBV5-4	TRBD1	NA	CASSDLRTGGTGELFF	TGTGCCAGCAGCGACCTAAGGACAGGGGGCACCGGGGAGCTGTTTTTT
TRBJ1-1	TRBV5-5	NA	NA	CASSFRGRDTEAFF	TGTGCCAGCAGCTTCCGGGGGAGAGACACTGAAGCTTTCTTT
TRBJ1-1	TRBV6-5	NA	NA	CASSYSENTEAFF	TGTGCCAGCAGTTACTCGGAAAACACTGAAGCTTTCTTT
TRBJ2-1	TRBV28	NA	NA	CASISPYNEQFF	TGTGCCAGCATCTCACCCTACAATGAGCAGTTCTTC